These 31 T cell receptor beta chains share one sample of origin, sequenced in a study of PD-1 blockade in mismatch repair-deficient tumors. The protocol was immunoSEQ multiplex PCR, while the TCRdb copy is restricted to in-frame clones and leaves out a portion. Here the sample spans about 120,000 clones, more than 85% being singletons. The sequencing here drew on peripheral blood, taken 44 weeks after starting pembrolizumab. These receptors were obtained from an adult with mismatch repair-deficient cancer.

This chain uses TRBV27 with TRBJ2-1; 12 nucleotides agree with TRBD2. The junction had 9 bases not matched to a gene; V was cut back by 5 bases and J by 10 bases. The germline gives CDR1 MNHEY, CDR2 SMNVEV (reference sequence). This CDR3 has 15 residues. CDR3 DNA sequence: TGTGCCAGCAGTCCTAGGACTAGCGGGAAGGGGGAGCAGTTCTTC. As protein: CASSPRTSGKGEQFF.

Comment on this clone: One end of the junction does not line up with germline, which may come from a read error. The genes are TRBV6-4 and TRBJ1-1, with D perhaps matching TRBD1 (6 bases). Germline loops: CDR1 MRHNA, CDR2 SNTAGT. The CDR3 contains 10 residues. The CDR3 nucleotides are TGTGCCAGCATTATGGTCACAGGGAGGTTT. Its protein is CASIMVTGRF.

The chain couples TRBV6-5 to TRBJ2-5; D is possibly TRBD1 (7 bases). CDR3 size: 15 residues. The germline gives CDR1 MNHEY, CDR2 SVGAGI. Between the trimmed V and J ends, which lost 4 bases and 1 base, there was a span of 13 bases. As DNA, the CDR3 is TGTGCCAGCAGTTCGTGGCGGGACAGCCAAGAGACCCAGTACTTC. Its translation: CASSSWRDSQETQYF.

This chain joins TRBV5-4 and TRBJ2-7; 14 positions agree with TRBD2. From germline, CDR1 is SGHNT and CDR2 YYREEE (reference sequence). The CDR3 loop spans 17 amino acids. Trimming took 0 bases from V and 2 from J; bases not matched to a gene: 4. CDR3 residues: CASSLGLAGGPPYEQYF. Here the CDR3 DNA reads TGTGCCAGCAGCTTGGGACTAGCGGGAGGGCCGCCCTACGAGCAGTACTTC. The complete variable domain, with remaining parts taken from reference TRBV5-4 and TRBJ2-7, reads ETGVTQSPTHLIKTRGQQVTLRCSSQSGHNTVSWYQQALGQGPQFIFQYYREEENGRGNFPPRFSGLQFPNYSSELNVNALELDDSALYLCASSLGLAGGPPYEQYFGPGTRLTVT.

As for this clone: This may be a read error: a much more frequent sequence differs by one nucleotide. CDR3 protein: CASSARPTGTDTQYF. CDR3 coding DNA: TGTGCCAGCAGTGCCCGTCCAACGGGGACAGATACGCAGTATTTT. This sequence joins TRBV6-1 and TRBJ2-3, with D possibly being TRBD2 (5 bases). Trimming took 4 bases from V and 3 from J, leaving 14 bases between them. Germline V gene data show CDR1 as MNHNS and CDR2 as SASEGT. The CDR3 consists of 15 residues.

The rearrangement joins TRBV11-2 to TRBJ2-5; D is possibly TRBD2 (5 bases). The CDR3 loop spans 14 amino acids. Deletions cut 1 base from V and 9 bases from J, with 15 bases between. Germline assignment: CDR1 SGHAT and CDR2 FQNNGV. The CDR3 sequence is CASSLGAEKEAQYF. In DNA form, the CDR3 reads TGTGCCAGCAGCTTAGGGGCAGAGAAGGAGGCCCAGTACTTC.

V and J are TRBV5-1 and TRBJ2-3; TRBD1 might be the D (6 bases). In germline, CDR1 is SGHRS, CDR2 YFSETQ. Trimming cost V 1 base and J 5 bases, with 17 bases left between them. CDR3 length equals 16 residues. CDR3 in DNA: TGCGCCAGCAGCTTGCCCTCACAGGGCCGGGTAGATACGCAGTATTTT. It encodes CASSLPSQGRVDTQYF.

This chain uses TRBV11-2 with TRBJ2-1; TRBD2 aligns across 7 bases. The CDR3 sequence is 15 residues long. V lost 4 bases, J lost 8 bases, and 11 bases stayed unmatched. Germline V gives CDR1 SGHAT, CDR2 FQNNGV. The CDR3 loop reads CASSSRLAPRDEQFF. The CDR3 DNA follows: TGTGCCAGCAGCTCCCGACTAGCCCCTAGGGATGAGCAGTTCTTC.

V and J are TRBV7-3 and TRBJ2-1, with 11 bases lining up with TRBD2. CDR3 length: 15 residues. Germline CDR1 reads SGHTA; CDR2 reads FQGTGA. V lost 2 bases, J lost 15 bases, and 12 bases stayed unmatched. The CDR3 sequence: CASSLVLSGTSGTFF. DNA for the CDR3: TGTGCCAGCAGCTTAGTATTATCCGGGACTAGCGGTACGTTCTTC.

The chain employs TRBV14 and TRBJ1-4; D ambiguous. The germline CDR1 and CDR2 sequences are SGHDN and FVKESK. Between the trimmed V and J ends, which lost 4 bases and 0 bases, there was a span of 6 bases. This CDR3 comprises 14 residues. In DNA form, the CDR3 reads TGTGCCAGCAGCCCCAGTGCAACTAATGAAAAACTGTTTTTT. Protein: CASSPSATNEKLFF.

The rearrangement uses TRBV11-2 and TRBJ2-7; the match to TRBD1 covers 9 bases. The germline V gene encodes CDR1 SGHAT and CDR2 FQNNGV. The CDR3 sequence is 15 residues long. J gave up 3 bases and V 2 bases, and 5 bases lay outside the gene matches. CDR3 protein: CASSLFLGQGYEQYF. CDR3 sequence (DNA): TGTGCCAGCAGCTTATTCCTGGGACAGGGCTACGAGCAGTACTTC.

The rearrangement links TRBV6-1 to TRBJ2-5; D gene ambiguous. This CDR3 spans 13 amino acids. V lost 6 bases to trimming and J lost 0 bases, with 8 bases between them. Germline V gene data show CDR1 as MNHNS and CDR2 as SASEGT. The CDR3 bases are TGTGCCAGCAGGGGCGACAACCAAGAGACCCAGTACTTC. Its translation is CASRGDNQETQYF.

This clone was recorded a few times. The V call is TRBV25-1, the J call TRBJ2-5; D not resolved. The CDR3 loop spans 14 amino acids. The germline gives CDR1 MGHDK, CDR2 SYGVNS. The V gene lost 2 bases and the J gene lost 4 bases, with 11 bases spanning the gap. The CDR3 DNA reads as TGTGCCAGCAGTGAACGTGGCCACGGAGAGACCCAGTACTTC. Protein sequence: CASSERGHGETQYF.

The genes are TRBV5-1 and TRBJ2-6; 7 nucleotides agree with TRBD1. Germline V gene data show CDR1 as SGHRS and CDR2 as YFSETQ. This CDR3 has 16 residues. J gave up 2 bases and V 0 bases, and 2 bases lay outside the gene matches. Here the CDR3 DNA reads TGCGCCAGCAGCTTGGGAACAGGGGCTGGGGCCAACGTCCTGACTTTC. Translated: CASSLGTGAGANVLTF.

This chain links TRBV29-1 with TRBJ1-2; the D is unclear. Trimming removed 5 bases at V and 8 bases at J, with 15 bases between. CDR3 length: 12 residues. Germline assignment: CDR1 SQVTM and CDR2 ANQGSEA. DNA for the CDR3: TGCAGCGTTTATGATGGACGCGGGGGCTACACCTTC. This encodes CSVYDGRGGYTF.

The rearrangement joins TRBV5-1 to TRBJ2-1, with D perhaps matching TRBD2 (5 bases). The V gene lost 0 bases and the J gene lost 2 bases, with 9 bases spanning the gap. This CDR3 is built from 15 residues. The germline CDR1 and CDR2 sequences are SGHRS and YFSETQ. CDR3 sequence: CASSLGEYPYNEQFF. The CDR3 DNA reads TGCGCCAGCAGCTTGGGGGAGTACCCCTACAATGAGCAGTTCTTC.

This chain connects TRBV5-5 to TRBJ2-1; D uncertain. Germline-derived CDR1 and CDR2 are SGHKS and YYEKEE (reference sequence). V lost 4 bases, J lost 0 bases, and 5 bases lay in between. The CDR3 runs to 13 residues. The chain's CDR3 is CASSATSYNEQFF. The CDR3, as DNA: TGTGCCAGCAGCGCGACCTCCTACAATGAGCAGTTCTTC.

The rearrangement links TRBV20-1 to TRBJ2-1; D might be TRBD2 (5 bases). Trimming stripped 4 bases from V and 9 bases from J, with 10 bases between. Germline V gene sequence: CDR1 DFQATT, CDR2 SNEGSKA (reference sequence). This CDR3 region has 11 residues. The CDR3 DNA reads TGCAGTGCTACCCTCGGAGGTGAGCAGTTCTTC. It is translated as CSATLGGEQFF.

The CDR3 region is CASSFSAKNYGYTF. In DNA, the CDR3 is TGCGCCAGCAGCTTTTCCGCCAAGAACTATGGCTACACCTTC. The chain couples TRBV5-1 to TRBJ1-2; no firm D call. Germline V gene data show CDR1 as SGHRS and CDR2 as YFSETQ. The CDR3 has 14 amino acids. V was clipped by 2 bases and J by 2 bases, with 10 bases between them.

This clone was detected a few times. This sequence joins TRBV5-1 and TRBJ2-7; D gene uncertain. There are 13 residues in the CDR3. Trimming cost V 0 bases and J 6 bases, with 10 bases left between them. Per the germline V gene, CDR1 is SGHRS and CDR2 is YFSETQ. The CDR3 region is CASSLETGAEQYF. For the CDR3, the DNA is TGCGCCAGCAGCTTGGAGACTGGTGCCGAGCAGTACTTC.

V usage is TRBV27 and J usage is TRBJ2-1, with D tentatively TRBD2 (6 bases). This CDR3 contains 14 residues. Per germline, CDR1 MNHEY and CDR2 SMNVEV (reference sequence). The ends were cut back, 7 bases at V and 5 bases at J, with 15 bases in the middle. The CDR3 coding sequence is TGTGCCAGCACCCTCGGGGGATCAGACAATGAGCAGTTCTTC. Translation: CASTLGGSDNEQFF.

This chain links TRBV19 with TRBJ2-1; weak D call: TRBD1 (5 bases). This CDR3 region has 14 residues. V was clipped by 6 bases and J by 1 base, with 10 bases between them. Germline loops: CDR1 LNHDA, CDR2 SQIVND (reference sequence). CDR3 protein: CASSRRESYNEQFF. For the CDR3, the DNA is TGTGCCAGTAGCCGCAGGGAATCCTACAATGAGCAGTTCTTC.

The J gene is TRBJ2-7, the V gene TRBV9, with 11 nucleotides matching TRBD2. CDR1 is SGDLS, CDR2 YYNGEE, per germline. J gave up 2 bases and V 4 bases, and 2 bases lay outside the gene matches. CDR3 length: 14 amino acids. The CDR3 protein is CASSLAGGPYEQYF. Written as DNA, the CDR3 is TGTGCCAGCAGCTTAGCGGGAGGGCCCTACGAGCAGTACTTC.

This clone has a single count. The V and J genes are TRBV10-2 and TRBJ2-1, with D possibly TRBD2 on 5 matching bases. Germline V gene lookup returns CDR1 WSHSY and CDR2 SAAADI. The CDR3 has 18 amino acids. Trimming left V 1 base short and J 0 bases short, with 16 bases between. CDR3 protein: CASSEWLAGRGSYNEQFF. The CDR3 DNA is TGCGCCAGCAGTGAGTGGTTGGCGGGTCGGGGCTCCTACAATGAGCAGTTCTTC.

As concerns this clone: The sample has other DNA sequences that encode this CDR3 too. The rearrangement links TRBV4-3 to TRBJ1-5; a possible D gene is TRBD1 (5 bases). The germline V gene has CDR1 LGHNA and CDR2 YSLEER. The CDR3 covers 14 residues. V was cut by 0 bases and J by 5 bases, with 8 bases left in between. CDR3 residues: CASSQERGDQPQHF. Here the CDR3 DNA reads TGCGCCAGCAGCCAAGAAAGGGGAGATCAGCCCCAGCATTTT.

The table lists this clone with a count of one. The chain joins TRBV6-5 to TRBJ1-4; no definite D call. V dropped 0 bases and J dropped 8 bases, with 7 bases sitting between them. Germline lookup yields CDR1 MNHEY and CDR2 SVGAGI. The CDR3 loop spans 13 amino acids. The CDR3 sequence is CASSYSMREKLFF. CDR3 bases: TGTGCCAGCAGTTACTCGATGAGGGAAAAACTGTTTTTT.

This chain uses TRBV29-1 with TRBJ1-1; D is perhaps TRBD1 (5 bases). The CDR3 totals 12 residues. Germline CDR1 is SQVTM and CDR2 is ANQGSEA. Trimming stripped 2 bases from V and 5 bases from J, with 9 bases between. The CDR3 loop is CSVEQGSTEAFF. DNA of the CDR3: TGCAGCGTTGAACAGGGAAGTACTGAAGCTTTCTTT.

The V call is TRBV19, the J call TRBJ2-2; 7 nucleotides agree with TRBD1. The ends lost 3 bases at V and 4 bases at J; junction bases unmatched: 8. The germline V gene has CDR1 LNHDA and CDR2 SQIVND (reference sequence). This CDR3 contains 16 residues. The CDR3 nucleotides are TGTGCCAGTAGTATTTTGAGGGGGCAGGGCACCGGGGAGCTGTTTTTT. Protein: CASSILRGQGTGELFF.

V is TRBV19 and J is TRBJ2-7; no definite D call. Germline V CDR1 and CDR2: LNHDA, SQIVND (reference sequence). The CDR3 loop spans 14 amino acids. Trimming took 3 bases from V and 2 from J, leaving 11 bases between them. CDR3 DNA: TGTGCCAGTAGTATTGGCCAGGAGACCTACGAGCAGTACTTC. Its protein is CASSIGQETYEQYF.

The chain combines TRBV30 with TRBJ1-5, with no clear D. The V end lost 1 base, the J end lost 4 bases, and 8 bases lay between the germline ends. This CDR3 comprises 13 residues. Germline lookup yields CDR1 GTSNPN and CDR2 SVGIG (reference sequence). CDR3 nucleotides: TGTGCCTGGAGTGGGAGGTTTAATCAGCCCCAGCATTTT. Translation: CAWSGRFNQPQHF.

The chain combines TRBV5-1 with TRBJ2-1; 7 bases match TRBD2. CDR1 and CDR2 (germline): SGHRS, YFSETQ. This CDR3 is 15 amino acids long. J gave up 7 bases and V 4 bases, and 11 bases lay outside the gene matches. CDR3 coding DNA: TGCGCCAGCAGCCCGTCGGCTAGCGGCGGGAATGAGCAGTTCTTC. Encoded protein: CASSPSASGGNEQFF.